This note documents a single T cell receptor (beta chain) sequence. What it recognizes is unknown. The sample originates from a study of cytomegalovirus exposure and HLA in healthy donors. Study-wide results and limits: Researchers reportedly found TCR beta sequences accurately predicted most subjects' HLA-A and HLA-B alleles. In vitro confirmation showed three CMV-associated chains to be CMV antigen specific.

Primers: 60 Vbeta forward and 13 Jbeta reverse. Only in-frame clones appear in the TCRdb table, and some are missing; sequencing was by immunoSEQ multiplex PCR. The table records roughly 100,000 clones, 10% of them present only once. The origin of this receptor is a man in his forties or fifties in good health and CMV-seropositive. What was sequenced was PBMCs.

CDR3 loop: CASSLATRIDEQFF. The CDR3 DNA follows: TGCGCCAGCAGCTTGGCGACTAGAATCGATGAGCAGTTCTTC. The chain combines TRBV5-1 with TRBJ2-1; D perhaps matches TRBD2 (6 bases). This CDR3 spans 14 amino acids. CDR1 and CDR2 (germline): SGHRS, YFSETQ. Trimming pared 0 bases from V and 8 bases from J, leaving 12 bases between.